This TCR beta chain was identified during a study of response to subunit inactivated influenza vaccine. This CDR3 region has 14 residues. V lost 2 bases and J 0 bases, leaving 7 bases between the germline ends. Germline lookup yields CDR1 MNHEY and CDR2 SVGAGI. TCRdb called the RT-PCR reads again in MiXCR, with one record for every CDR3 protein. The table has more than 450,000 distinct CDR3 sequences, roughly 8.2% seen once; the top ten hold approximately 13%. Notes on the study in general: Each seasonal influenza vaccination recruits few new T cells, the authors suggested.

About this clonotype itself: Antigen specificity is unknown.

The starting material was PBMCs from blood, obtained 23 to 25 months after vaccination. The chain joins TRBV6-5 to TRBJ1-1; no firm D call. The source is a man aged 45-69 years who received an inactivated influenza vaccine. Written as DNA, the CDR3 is TGTGCCAGCAGTTACGGACGGATGAACACTGAAGCTTTCTTT. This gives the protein CASSYGRMNTEAFF.